Shown below are 5 T cell receptor beta chains from a single sample sequenced in a study of T cell repertoires in cytomegalovirus infection. TCRdb reanalysed the reads using MiXCR and keeps one entry per CDR3 protein. The sample carries about 160,000 distinct CDR3 sequences, roughly 22% recorded once. No antigen has been identified for these receptors. The sequences come from CD8+ T cells from cultured PBMCs, collected from culture after CMV antigen stimulation. Receptors were obtained from a human donor in good health (CMV status not recorded). Some clones in this sample may be carry-over from other donors' samples.

There are a few counts of this clonotype. The CDR3 DNA is TGTGCCAGCAGCTCCACTGACGGTCCTAACTATGGCTACACCTTC. The encoded protein is CASSSTDGPNYGYTF. The V gene is TRBV7-2, the J gene TRBJ1-2; D gene unclear. This CDR3 is 15 amino acids long. Germline CDR1 is SGHTA and CDR2 is FQGNSA. Between the trimmed V and J ends, which lost 4 bases and 0 bases, there was a span of 12 bases.

The table lists this clonotype with a few counts. CDR3 nucleotides: TGTGCCACCTCTATAACAGGGGGCACTGAAGCTTTCTTT. Protein product: CATSITGGTEAFF. The chain recombines TRBV3-1 with TRBJ1-1; TRBD1 matches at 8 bases. Germline V lookup: CDR1 LGHDT, CDR2 YNNKEL (reference sequence). J was trimmed by 4 bases and V by 10 bases; bases with no gene match: 8. CDR3 length: 13 amino acids. The variable domain in full, with the rest retrieved from reference TRBV3-1 and TRBJ1-1, is DTAVSQTPKYLVTQMGNDKSIKCEQNLGHDTMYWYKQDSKKFLKIMFSYNNKELIINETVPNRFSPKSPDKAHLNLHINSLELGDSAVYFCATSITGGTEAFFGQGTRLTVV.

The rearrangement links TRBV7-9 to TRBJ2-7; D may be TRBD1 or TRBD2 (5 bases each). Germline V gene lookup returns CDR1 SEHNR and CDR2 FQNEAQ (reference sequence). The ends were cut back, 4 bases at V and 2 bases at J, with 15 bases in the middle. The CDR3 is made up of 15 amino acids. The CDR3 coding sequence is TGTGCCAGCAGCTCCGTCGGGGCGAGAACCTACGAGCAGTACTTC. Residues: CASSSVGARTYEQYF.

The chain's CDR3 is CASSQESADEQYF. The DNA for the CDR3 is TGCGCCAGCAGCCAAGAATCAGCGGATGAGCAGTACTTC. The rearrangement uses TRBV4-1 and TRBJ2-7, with D possibly being TRBD2 (5 bases). CDR3 length equals 13 residues. Germline V gives CDR1 MGHRA, CDR2 YSYEKL. V was pared by 0 bases and J by 7 bases, with 10 bases between.

The table lists this clonotype with a few counts. V is TRBV5-4 and J is TRBJ1-2, with D perhaps TRBD1 (5 bases). Germline-derived CDR1 and CDR2 are SGHNT and YYREEE (reference sequence). Trimming shortened V by 1 base and J by 8 bases, and 15 bases separated the two germline ends. CDR3 length equals 14 residues. The DNA of the CDR3 is TGTGCCAGCAGCTTGTACGGGCCGGGGGACGGCTACACCTTC. The encoded protein is CASSLYGPGDGYTF.